These T cell receptor beta chains were read from a single sample in a study of blood T cell repertoires in COVID-19. The data were produced by immunoSEQ multiplex PCR, yet TCRdb's version contains in-frame clones alone and is incomplete. Here the sample spans around 300,000 clones, 70% to 90% being singletons. Input material: PBMCs or T cells enriched from blood (not recorded which). The receptor set was obtained from a woman aged 60-75 years in a cohort exposed to, infected with or recovered from COVID-19 (not recorded which). The CDR3 runs from the conserved cysteine through the conserved F or W. D genes are given only for firm matches. Clone size, where shown, is once, few, many, or a class for clones that have expanded.

TRBJ2-5,.,TRBV7-3,.,CASSKWGGTKRSDQETQYF,TGTGCCAGCAGCAAATGGGGCGGGACCAAGCGGAGTGATCAAGAGACCCAGTACTTC
TRBJ2-7,TRBD1,TRBV28,.,CASSSGGTGSYEQYF,TGTGCCAGCAGTTCAGGGGGAACAGGATCCTACGAGCAGTACTTC
TRBJ2-7,.,TRBV19,.,CASSIGGSQLYEQYF,TGTGCCAGTAGTATCGGGGGTTCCCAACTCTACGAGCAGTACTTC
TRBJ1-2,.,TRBV6-1,.,CASSDPSSDWRGYTF,TGTGCCAGCAGTGACCCATCGTCCGATTGGAGGGGCTACACCTTC
TRBJ2-5,TRBD2,TRBV14,.,CASRPTSGERNWETQYF,TGTGCCAGCAGGCCCACTAGCGGCGAAAGGAACTGGGAGACCCAGTACTTC
TRBJ2-7,.,TRBV2,.,CASSGQGPSYEQYF,TGTGCCAGCAGTGGGCAGGGGCCCTCCTACGAGCAGTACTTC
TRBJ1-2,TRBD1,TRBV3-1/TRBV3-2,once,CASSQGDRAGYTF,TGTGCCAGCAGCCAGGGGGACAGGGCCGGCTACACCTTC
TRBJ2-7,TRBD1,TRBV11-2,.,CASSLFDREYEQYF,TGTGCCAGCAGCTTATTTGACAGGGAATACGAGCAGTACTTC
TRBJ1-5,TRBD1,TRBV18,.,CASSPSGQGTRQPQHF,TGTGCCAGCTCACCAAGTGGACAGGGTACTAGACAGCCCCAGCATTTT
TRBJ2-2,TRBD2,TRBV28,.,CASSFPFRVAGGPGELFF,TGTGCCAGCAGTTTTCCCTTCAGGGTAGCGGGAGGGCCCGGGGAGCTGTTTTTT
TRBJ1-4,.,TRBV25-1,.,CASSELSVGGIEKLFF,TGTGCCAGCAGTGAATTATCAGTGGGGGGAATAGAAAAACTGTTTTTT
TRBJ1-5,.,TRBV19,.,CASSTGNSNQPQHF,TGTGCCAGTAGTACAGGGAATAGCAATCAGCCCCAGCATTTT
TRBJ2-2,.,TRBV19,few,CASTLGQTRGELFF,TGTGCCAGTACCCTAGGACAGACCCGAGGGGAGCTGTTTTTT
TRBJ1-5,TRBD1,TRBV19,.,CASRHGQANQPQHF,TGTGCCAGTAGACATGGACAGGCTAATCAGCCCCAGCATTTT
TRBJ1-5,TRBD1,TRBV7-2,.,CASSSTGPHQPQHF,TGTGCCAGCAGCTCGACAGGGCCTCATCAGCCCCAGCATTTT
TRBJ2-5,.,TRBV7-2,once,CASSLGQGETQYF,TGTGCCAGCAGCTTAGGTCAGGGGGAGACCCAGTACTTC
TRBJ1-3,.,TRBV18,.,CASSQGATGNTIYF,TGTGCCAGCTCCCAAGGGGCCACTGGAAACACCATATATTTT
TRBJ1-3,.,TRBV9,few,CASSVGGRTLSGNTIYF,TGTGCCAGCAGCGTAGGAGGAAGGACTCTCTCTGGAAACACCATATATTTT
TRBJ2-6,.,TRBV28,.,CASSLRPSGANVLTF,TGTGCCAGCAGTTTGAGGCCCTCTGGGGCCAACGTCCTGACTTTC
TRBJ1-3,TRBD1,TRBV5-6,.,CASRRTGEENTIYF,TGTGCCAGCAGGCGGACAGGGGAAGAAAACACCATATATTTT
TRBJ2-2,TRBD2,TRBV9,.,CASSARPEIAGGEPGELFF,TGTGCCAGCAGCGCAAGACCTGAAATAGCGGGAGGCGAACCCGGGGAGCTGTTTTTT
TRBJ1-1,.,TRBV30,once,CAWSVRSGTEAFF,TGTGCCTGGAGTGTACGGAGCGGGACTGAAGCTTTCTTT
TRBJ2-3,.,TRBV7-9,many,CASSLTSFGTDTQYF,TGTGCCAGCAGCCTGACTAGTTTCGGCACAGATACGCAGTATTTT
TRBJ1-5,TRBD1,TRBV2,.,CASSEDRGASQPQHF,TGTGCCAGCAGTGAAGACAGGGGGGCGTCGCAGCCCCAGCATTTT
TRBJ2-1,TRBD2,TRBV27,.,CASSSRLAGTNEQFF,TGTGCCAGCAGTTCCAGACTAGCGGGTACCAATGAGCAGTTCTTC
TRBJ2-3,TRBD2,TRBV7-2,.,CASSQGLVVSTDTQYF,TGTGCCAGCAGCCAGGGACTAGTGGTTAGCACAGATACGCAGTATTTT
TRBJ2-2,.,TRBV4-2,.,CASSQAKQNTGELFF,TGTGCCAGCAGCCAAGCCAAACAGAACACCGGGGAGCTGTTTTTT
TRBJ1-6,TRBD1,TRBV19,.,CASTYRTGKSSYNSPLHF,TGTGCCAGTACCTACCGGACAGGCAAGAGCTCCTATAATTCACCCCTCCACTTT
TRBJ1-1,.,TRBV10-3,.,CAISESPGSMSEAFF,TGTGCCATCAGTGAGTCGCCAGGGTCGATGAGTGAAGCTTTCTTT
TRBJ2-7,TRBD1,TRBV24-1,.,CATRGMTGGYEQYF,TGTGCCACCAGGGGTATGACAGGGGGCTACGAGCAGTACTTC
TRBJ1-1,TRBD1,TRBV7-9,.,CASSIGTGEAFF,TGTGCCAGCAGCATCGGGACAGGGGAAGCTTTCTTT
TRBJ2-5,TRBD1,TRBV28,.,CASSSGTGVPQETQYF,TGTGCCAGCAGCTCCGGGACAGGCGTTCCACAAGAGACCCAGTACTTC
TRBJ2-5,TRBD1,TRBV6-2/TRBV6-3,.,CASSYSRTGGLQETQYF,TGTGCCAGCAGTTACTCCAGAACAGGGGGCTTACAAGAGACCCAGTACTTC
TRBJ2-1,TRBD2,TRBV3-1/TRBV3-2,.,CASSQGLADDPKYNEQFF,TGTGCCAGCAGCCAAGGACTAGCGGATGACCCAAAGTACAATGAGCAGTTCTTC
TRBJ1-2,TRBD1,TRBV5-5,.,CASSSTGEGGYTF,TGTGCCAGCAGCTCGACAGGGGAGGGTGGCTACACCTTC
TRBJ2-1,TRBD2,TRBV14,.,CASSQGSGRVNEQFF,TGTGCCAGCAGCCAAGGCTCCGGGAGGGTTAATGAGCAGTTCTTC
TRBJ2-1,.,TRBV7-2,once,CASSLEGSGSYNEQFF,TGTGCCAGCAGCTTAGAAGGCAGCGGCTCCTACAATGAGCAGTTCTTC
TRBJ2-4,.,TRBV29-1,.,CSVESGQKNIQYF,TGCAGCGTTGAGAGTGGACAGAAAAACATTCAGTACTTC
TRBJ1-2,.,TRBV2,.,CASREFYGYTF,TGTGCCAGCCGAGAATTCTATGGCTACACCTTC
TRBJ2-2,.,TRBV18,.,CASSPIAFRTGELFF,TGTGCCAGCTCTCCAATAGCGTTTCGCACCGGGGAGCTGTTTTTT
TRBJ2-3,.,TRBV10-1,.,CASSEERRTDTQYF,TGCGCCAGCAGTGAAGAAAGGAGGACAGATACGCAGTATTTT
TRBJ2-1,.,TRBV6-5,.,CASRTTVDEQFF,TGTGCCAGCAGAACCACTGTAGATGAGCAGTTCTTC
TRBJ2-3,.,TRBV2,.,CASRASPLTDTQYF,TGTGCCAGCAGAGCAAGCCCCCTCACAGATACGCAGTATTTT
TRBJ2-3,TRBD1,TRBV7-8,few,CASSYRDRGVRGTDTQYF,TGTGCCAGCAGCTACCGGGACAGGGGGGTAAGAGGCACAGATACGCAGTATTTT
TRBJ2-4,TRBD1,TRBV19,.,CASSPGPGQVKYF,TGTGCCAGTAGTCCGGGCCCTGGACAGGTAAAGTACTTC